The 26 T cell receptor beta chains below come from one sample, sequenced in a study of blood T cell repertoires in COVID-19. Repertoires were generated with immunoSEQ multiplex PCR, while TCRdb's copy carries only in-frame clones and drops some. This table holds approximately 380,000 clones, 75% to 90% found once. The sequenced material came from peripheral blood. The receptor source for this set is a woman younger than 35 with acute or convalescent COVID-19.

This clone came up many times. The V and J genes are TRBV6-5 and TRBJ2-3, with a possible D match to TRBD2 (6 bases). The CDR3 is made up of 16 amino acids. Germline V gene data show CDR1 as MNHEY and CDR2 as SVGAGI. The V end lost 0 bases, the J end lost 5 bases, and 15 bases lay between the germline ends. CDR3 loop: CASSYSGGPPEDTQYF. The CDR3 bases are TGTGCCAGCAGTTACTCCGGGGGACCGCCGGAAGATACGCAGTATTTT.

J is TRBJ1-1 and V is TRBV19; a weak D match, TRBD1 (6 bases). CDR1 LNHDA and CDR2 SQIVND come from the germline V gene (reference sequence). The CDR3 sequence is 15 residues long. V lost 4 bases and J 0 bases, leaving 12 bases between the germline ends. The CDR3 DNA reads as TGTGCCAGTAGTAGGGCGACAGGATTGAACACTGAAGCTTTCTTT. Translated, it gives CASSRATGLNTEAFF.

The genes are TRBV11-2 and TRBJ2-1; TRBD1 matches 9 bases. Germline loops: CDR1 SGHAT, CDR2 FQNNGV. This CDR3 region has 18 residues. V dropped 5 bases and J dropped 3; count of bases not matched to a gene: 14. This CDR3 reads CASSLRGLGTGNYNEQFF. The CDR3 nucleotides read TGTGCCAGCAGCCTCCGGGGTCTGGGGACAGGGAACTACAATGAGCAGTTCTTC.

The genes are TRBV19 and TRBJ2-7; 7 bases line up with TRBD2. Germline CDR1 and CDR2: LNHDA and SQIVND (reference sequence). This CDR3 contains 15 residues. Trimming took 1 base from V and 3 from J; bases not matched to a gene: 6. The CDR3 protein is CASSIAGGWFYEQYF. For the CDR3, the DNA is TGTGCCAGTAGTATAGCGGGGGGATGGTTCTACGAGCAGTACTTC.

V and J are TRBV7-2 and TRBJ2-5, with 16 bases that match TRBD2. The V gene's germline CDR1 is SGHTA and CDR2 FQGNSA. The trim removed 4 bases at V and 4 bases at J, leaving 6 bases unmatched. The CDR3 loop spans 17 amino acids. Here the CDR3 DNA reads TGTGCCAGCAGCTCGGGACTAGCGGGGGGGTTGGGAGAGACCCAGTACTTC. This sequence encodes CASSSGLAGGLGETQYF.

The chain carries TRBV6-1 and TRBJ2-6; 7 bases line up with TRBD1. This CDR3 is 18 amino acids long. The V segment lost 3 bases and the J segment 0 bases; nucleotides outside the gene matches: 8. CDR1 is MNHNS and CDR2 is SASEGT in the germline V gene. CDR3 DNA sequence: TGTGCCAGCAGTGATCCCGGGACAGTTCCCTCTGGGGCCAACGTCCTGACTTTC. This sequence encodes CASSDPGTVPSGANVLTF.

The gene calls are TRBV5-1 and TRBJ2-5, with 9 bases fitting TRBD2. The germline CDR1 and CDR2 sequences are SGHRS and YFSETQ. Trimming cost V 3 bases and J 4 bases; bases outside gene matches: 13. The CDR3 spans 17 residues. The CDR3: CASSWAGGSGSGETQYF. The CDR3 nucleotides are TGCGCCAGCAGCTGGGCAGGAGGTAGCGGGAGTGGAGAGACCCAGTACTTC.

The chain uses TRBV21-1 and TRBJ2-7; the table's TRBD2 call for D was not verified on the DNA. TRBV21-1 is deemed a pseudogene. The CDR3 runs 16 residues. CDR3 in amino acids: CASSKWRREGHHEQYF. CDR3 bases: TGTGCCAGCAGCAAATGGCGGCGGGAGGGCCACCACGAGCAGTACTTC.

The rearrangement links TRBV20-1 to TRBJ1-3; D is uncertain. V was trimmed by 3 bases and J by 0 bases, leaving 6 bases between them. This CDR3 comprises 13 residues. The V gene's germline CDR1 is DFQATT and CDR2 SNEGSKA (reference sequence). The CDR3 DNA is TGCAGTGCTAGTTCAGGCTCTGGAAACACCATATATTTT. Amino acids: CSASSGSGNTIYF.

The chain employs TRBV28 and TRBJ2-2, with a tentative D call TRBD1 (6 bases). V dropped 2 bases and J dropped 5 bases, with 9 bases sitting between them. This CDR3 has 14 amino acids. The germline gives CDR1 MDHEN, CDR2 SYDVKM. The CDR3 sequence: CASSLLRGTGELFF. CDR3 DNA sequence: TGTGCCAGCAGTTTACTAAGGGGGACCGGGGAGCTGTTTTTT.

CDR3 DNA: TGTGCCAGCATTAGGACAGGGGGGCATGAAGCTTTCTTT. This encodes CASIRTGGHEAFF. The chain joins TRBV12-3 or TRBV12-4 to TRBJ1-1, with TRBD1 matching 10 bases. After removal of 7 bases from V and 7 bases from J, the junction contained 6 bases not matched to a gene. CDR3 size: 13 residues.

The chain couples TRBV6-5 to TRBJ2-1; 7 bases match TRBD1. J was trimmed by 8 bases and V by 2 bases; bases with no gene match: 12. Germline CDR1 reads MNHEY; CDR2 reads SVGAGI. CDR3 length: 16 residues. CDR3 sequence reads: CASSYPGTVPGDEQFF. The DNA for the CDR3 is TGTGCCAGCAGTTACCCCGGGACAGTCCCCGGGGATGAGCAGTTCTTC.

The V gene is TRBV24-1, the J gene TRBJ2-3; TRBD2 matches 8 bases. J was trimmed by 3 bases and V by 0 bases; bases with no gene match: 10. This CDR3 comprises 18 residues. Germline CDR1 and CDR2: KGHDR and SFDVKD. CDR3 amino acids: CATSDLQTFGGVTDTQYF. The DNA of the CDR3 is TGTGCCACCAGTGATTTGCAAACCTTCGGGGGGGTTACAGATACGCAGTATTTT.

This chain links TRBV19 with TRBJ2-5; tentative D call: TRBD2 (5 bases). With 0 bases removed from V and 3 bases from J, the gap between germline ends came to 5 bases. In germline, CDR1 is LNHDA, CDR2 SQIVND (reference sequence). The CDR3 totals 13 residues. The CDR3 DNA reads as TGTGCCAGTAGTATAGACGGGGAAGAGACCCAGTACTTC. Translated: CASSIDGEETQYF.

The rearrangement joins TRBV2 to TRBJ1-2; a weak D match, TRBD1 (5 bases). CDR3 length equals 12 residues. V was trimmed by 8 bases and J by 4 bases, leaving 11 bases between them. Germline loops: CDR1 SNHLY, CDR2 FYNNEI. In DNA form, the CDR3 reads TGTGCCAGCCTTGGGGGAGGCTATGGCTACACCTTC. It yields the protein CASLGGGYGYTF. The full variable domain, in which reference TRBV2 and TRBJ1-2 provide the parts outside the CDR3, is EPEVTQTPSHQVTQMGQEVILRCVPISNHLYFYWYRQILGQKVEFLVSFYNNEISEKSEIFDDQFSVERPDGSNFTLKIRSTKLEDSAMYFCASLGGGYGYTFGSGTRLTVV.

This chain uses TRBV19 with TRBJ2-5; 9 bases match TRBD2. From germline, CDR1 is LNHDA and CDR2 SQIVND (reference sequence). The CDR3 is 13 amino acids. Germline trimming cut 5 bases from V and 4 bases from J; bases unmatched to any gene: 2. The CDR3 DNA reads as TGTGCCAGTAGTCCGGGACTAGCAGAGACCCAGTACTTC. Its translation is CASSPGLAETQYF.

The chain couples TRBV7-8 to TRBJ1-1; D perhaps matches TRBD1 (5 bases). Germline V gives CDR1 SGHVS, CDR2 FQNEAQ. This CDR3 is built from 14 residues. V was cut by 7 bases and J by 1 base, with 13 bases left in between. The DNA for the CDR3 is TGTGCCAGCAACGCCGGGACTGAGAACACTGAAGCTTTCTTT. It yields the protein CASNAGTENTEAFF.

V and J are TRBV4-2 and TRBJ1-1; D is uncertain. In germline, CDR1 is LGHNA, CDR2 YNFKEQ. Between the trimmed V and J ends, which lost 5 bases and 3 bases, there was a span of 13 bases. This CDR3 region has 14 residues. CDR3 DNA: TGTGCCAGCAGCGCCGGGAGGAGGGACACTGAAGCTTTCTTT. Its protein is CASSAGRRDTEAFF.

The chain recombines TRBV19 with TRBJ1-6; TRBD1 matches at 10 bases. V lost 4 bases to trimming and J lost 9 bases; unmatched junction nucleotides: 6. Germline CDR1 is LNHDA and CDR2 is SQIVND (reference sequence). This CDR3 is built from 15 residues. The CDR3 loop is CASSTTGGVISPLHF. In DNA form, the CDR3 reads TGTGCCAGTAGTACGACAGGGGGCGTAATTTCACCCCTCCACTTT.

The CDR3 loop is CASSLAVGGSNEKLFF. CDR3 in DNA: TGTGCCAGCAGCTTAGCGGTCGGAGGGTCTAATGAAAAACTGTTTTTT. J is TRBJ1-4 and V is TRBV7-2; D gene uncertain. The CDR3 is 16 residues long. The germline gives CDR1 SGHTA, CDR2 FQGNSA. Trimming took off 0 bases at V and 3 bases at J, with 11 bases between the two ends.

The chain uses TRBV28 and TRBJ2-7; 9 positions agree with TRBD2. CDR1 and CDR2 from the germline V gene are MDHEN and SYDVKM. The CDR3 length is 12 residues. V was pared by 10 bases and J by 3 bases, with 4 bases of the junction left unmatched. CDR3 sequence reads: CATTTSGYEQYF. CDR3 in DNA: TGTGCCACCACGACTAGCGGCTACGAGCAGTACTTC. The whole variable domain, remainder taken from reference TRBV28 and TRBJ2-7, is DVKVTQSSRYLVKRTGEKVFLECVQDMDHENMFWYRQDPGLGLRLIYFSYDVKMKEKGDIPEGYSVSREKKERFSLILESASTNQTSMYLCATTTSGYEQYFGPGTRLTVT.

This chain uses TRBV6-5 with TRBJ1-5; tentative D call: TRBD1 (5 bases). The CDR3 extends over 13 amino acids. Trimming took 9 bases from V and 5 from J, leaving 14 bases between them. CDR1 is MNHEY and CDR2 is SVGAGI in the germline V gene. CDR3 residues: CASGTGGDQPQHF. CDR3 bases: TGTGCCAGTGGGACGGGGGGAGATCAGCCCCAGCATTTT.

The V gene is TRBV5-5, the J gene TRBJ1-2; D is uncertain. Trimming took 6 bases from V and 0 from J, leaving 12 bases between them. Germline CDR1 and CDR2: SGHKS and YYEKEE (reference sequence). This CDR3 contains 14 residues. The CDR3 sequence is CASTRTGANYGYTF. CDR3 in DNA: TGTGCCAGCACCAGGACTGGGGCTAACTATGGCTACACCTTC.

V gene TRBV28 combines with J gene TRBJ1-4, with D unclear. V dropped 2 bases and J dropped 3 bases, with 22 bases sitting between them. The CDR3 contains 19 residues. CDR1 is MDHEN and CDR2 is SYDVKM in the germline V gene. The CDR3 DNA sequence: TGTGCCAGCAGTTTAAGAGGGCGCAGCAGAAACCCGGCTAATGAAAAACTGTTTTTT. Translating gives CASSLRGRSRNPANEKLFF.

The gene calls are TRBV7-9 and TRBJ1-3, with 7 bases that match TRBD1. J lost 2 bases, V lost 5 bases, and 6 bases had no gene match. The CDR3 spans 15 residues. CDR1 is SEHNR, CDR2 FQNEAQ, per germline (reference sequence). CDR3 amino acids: CASSPPTGPGNTIYF. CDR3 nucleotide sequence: TGTGCCAGCAGCCCTCCGACAGGGCCTGGAAACACCATATATTTT.

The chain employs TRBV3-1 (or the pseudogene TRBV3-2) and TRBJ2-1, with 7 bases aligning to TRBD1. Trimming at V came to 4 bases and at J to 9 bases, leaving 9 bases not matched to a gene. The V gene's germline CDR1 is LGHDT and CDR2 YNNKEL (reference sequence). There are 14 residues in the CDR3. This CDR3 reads CASSPDRVRGEQFF. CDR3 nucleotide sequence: TGTGCCAGCAGCCCCGACAGGGTCAGGGGTGAGCAGTTCTTC.